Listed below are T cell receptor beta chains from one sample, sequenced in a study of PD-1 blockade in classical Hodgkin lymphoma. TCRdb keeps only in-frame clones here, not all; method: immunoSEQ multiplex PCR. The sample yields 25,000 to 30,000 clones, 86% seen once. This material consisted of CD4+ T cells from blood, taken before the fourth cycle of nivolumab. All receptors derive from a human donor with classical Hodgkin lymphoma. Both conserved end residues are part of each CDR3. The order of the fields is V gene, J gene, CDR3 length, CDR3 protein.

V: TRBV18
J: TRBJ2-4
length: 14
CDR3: CASSPPQSKNIQYF

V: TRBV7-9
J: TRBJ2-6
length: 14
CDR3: CASSLRAGANVLTF

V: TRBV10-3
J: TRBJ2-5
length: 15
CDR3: CAIRPSGGDLETQYF

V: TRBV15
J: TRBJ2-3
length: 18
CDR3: CATSRGGDRREGASSQYF

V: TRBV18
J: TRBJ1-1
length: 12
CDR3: CASSPITDEAFF

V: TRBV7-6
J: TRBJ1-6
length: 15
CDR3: CASSSNSGHNSPLHF

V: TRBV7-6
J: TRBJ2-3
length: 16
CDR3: CASSSAGTGVSDTQYF

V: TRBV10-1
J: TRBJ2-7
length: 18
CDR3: CASSENTSGRASSYEQYF

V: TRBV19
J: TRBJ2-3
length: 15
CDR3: CASSIGDLRTDTQYF

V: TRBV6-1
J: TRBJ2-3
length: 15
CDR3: CASSEVGGGTDTQYF

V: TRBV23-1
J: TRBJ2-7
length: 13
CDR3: CASSHTGRDEQYF

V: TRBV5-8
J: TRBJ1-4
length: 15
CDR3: CASSLDWGRDEKLFF

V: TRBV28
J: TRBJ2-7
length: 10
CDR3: CASRAYEQYF

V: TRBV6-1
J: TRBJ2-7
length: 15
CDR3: CASSEGTGKTYEQYF

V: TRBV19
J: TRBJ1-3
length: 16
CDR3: CASSPRTAGPGNTIYF

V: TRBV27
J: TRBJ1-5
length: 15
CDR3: CASSLGTGGNQPQHF

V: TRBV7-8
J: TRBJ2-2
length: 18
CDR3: CASSWLGRGAGQVGELFF

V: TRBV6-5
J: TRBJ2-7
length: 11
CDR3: CASTGDSEQYF

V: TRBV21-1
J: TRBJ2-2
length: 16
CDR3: CASSELSQANTGELFF

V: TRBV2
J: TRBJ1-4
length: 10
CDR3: CATGGEKLFF

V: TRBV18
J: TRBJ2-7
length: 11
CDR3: CASSPRGEQYF

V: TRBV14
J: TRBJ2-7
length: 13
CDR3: CASSQGQLHEQYF

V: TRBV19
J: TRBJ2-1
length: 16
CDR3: CASSMGGLTSGNEQFF

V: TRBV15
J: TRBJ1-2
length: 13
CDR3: CATSRGGQDGYTF

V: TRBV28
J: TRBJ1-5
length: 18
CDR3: CASSLYKQGRDSNQPQHF

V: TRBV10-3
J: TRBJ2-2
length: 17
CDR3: CAISKLDSWGVTGELFF

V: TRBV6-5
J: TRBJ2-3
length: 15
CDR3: CASSRLAVSTDTQYF

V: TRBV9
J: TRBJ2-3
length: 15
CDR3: CASSVDGDRRDTQYF

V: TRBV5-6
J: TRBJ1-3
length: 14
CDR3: CASSLVGSGNTIYF

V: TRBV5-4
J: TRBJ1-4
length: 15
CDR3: CASSQWTGVREKLFF

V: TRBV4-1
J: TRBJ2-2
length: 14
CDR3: CASSQGGPTGELFF

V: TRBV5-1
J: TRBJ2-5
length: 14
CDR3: CASSLGTGTETQYF

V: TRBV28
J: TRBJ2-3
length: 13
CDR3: CASNPVPTDTQYF

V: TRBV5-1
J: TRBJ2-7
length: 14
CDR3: CASAREIQTYEQYF

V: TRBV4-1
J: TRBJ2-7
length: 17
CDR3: CASSQNSGTGDLYEQYF

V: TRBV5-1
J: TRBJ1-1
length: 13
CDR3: CASREIDRIEAFF

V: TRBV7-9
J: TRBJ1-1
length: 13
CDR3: CASSLMDETEAFF

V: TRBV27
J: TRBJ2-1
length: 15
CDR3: CASRPGTGFSNEQFF

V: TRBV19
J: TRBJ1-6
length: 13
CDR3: CASNDRRNSPLHF

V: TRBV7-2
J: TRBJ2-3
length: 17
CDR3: CASNRFGGGTSTDTQYF

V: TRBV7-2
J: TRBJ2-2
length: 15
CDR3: CASSLARGPAGELFF

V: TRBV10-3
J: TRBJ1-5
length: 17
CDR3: CAISDLDRERSNQPQHF

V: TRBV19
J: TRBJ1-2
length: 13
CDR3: CASSMVGRAGYTF

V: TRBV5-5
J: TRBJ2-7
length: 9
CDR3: CASSFEQYF

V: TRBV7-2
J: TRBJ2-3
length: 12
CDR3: CASDRVTDTQYF

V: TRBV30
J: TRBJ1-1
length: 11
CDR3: CARSRQTEAFF

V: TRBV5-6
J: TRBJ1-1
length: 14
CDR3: CASSYPGQSTEAFF

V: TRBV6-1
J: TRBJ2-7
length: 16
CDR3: CASSDRSGSPTYEQYF

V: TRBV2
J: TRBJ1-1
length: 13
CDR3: CASSLNWNTEAFF

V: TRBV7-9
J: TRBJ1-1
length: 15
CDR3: CASSLAYQGADEAFF

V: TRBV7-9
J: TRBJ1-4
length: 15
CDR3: CASSLPGRFFEKLFF

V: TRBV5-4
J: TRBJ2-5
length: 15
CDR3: CASSPNSSGLGTQYF

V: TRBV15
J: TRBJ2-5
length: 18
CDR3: CATSRAYEGVVRLETQYF

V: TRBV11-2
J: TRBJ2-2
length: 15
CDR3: CASSLAGQNTGELFF

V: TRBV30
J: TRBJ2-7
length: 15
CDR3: CAWNHPQGNSYEQYF

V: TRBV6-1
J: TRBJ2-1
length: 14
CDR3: CASSEVVGYSSQFF

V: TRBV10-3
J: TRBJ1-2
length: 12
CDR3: CAISAGFYGYTF

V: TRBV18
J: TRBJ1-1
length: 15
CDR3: CASSPRAGWEAEAFF

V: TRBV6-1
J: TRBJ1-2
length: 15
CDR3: CASSERVTMNYGYTF

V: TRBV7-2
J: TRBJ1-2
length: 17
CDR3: CASSLGRSGQGAGGYTF